This is a list of T cell receptor beta chains from one sample in a study of cytomegalovirus exposure and HLA in healthy donors. The table came from immunoSEQ multiplex PCR; TCRdb's copy has only in-frame clones and leaves some out. The sample holds about 160,000 clones, roughly four fifths seen once. Sequences were obtained from PBMCs. These receptor sequences come from a man in his fifties or sixties in good health and CMV-seropositive. CDR3s leave out the opening cysteine and the closing phenylalanine or tryptophan. The order of the fields is CDR3 protein, V gene, J gene.

CDR3 protein: ASSGTGDSNQPQH
V gene: TRBV6-5
J gene: TRBJ1-5

CDR3 protein: ASKIQGDRGETQY
V gene: TRBV6-6
J gene: TRBJ2-5

CDR3 protein: ASRLPGTVGTGELF
V gene: TRBV27
J gene: TRBJ2-2

CDR3 protein: ASSIGQGNYGYT
V gene: TRBV19
J gene: TRBJ1-2

CDR3 protein: ASSPTQSYLDNEQF
V gene: TRBV27
J gene: TRBJ2-1

CDR3 protein: ASSPQEVYGYT
V gene: TRBV5-4
J gene: TRBJ1-2

CDR3 protein: ASSLSGIDSYEQY
V gene: TRBV9
J gene: TRBJ2-7

CDR3 protein: AWSRQGVGEQY
V gene: TRBV30
J gene: TRBJ2-7

CDR3 protein: ASRARRENTEAF
V gene: TRBV5-1
J gene: TRBJ1-1

CDR3 protein: ASSLTSYRADTQY
V gene: TRBV28
J gene: TRBJ2-3

CDR3 protein: ASSQDIRVREQF
V gene: TRBV4-3
J gene: TRBJ2-1

CDR3 protein: ASSLAGQGEGEQY
V gene: TRBV5-1
J gene: TRBJ2-7

CDR3 protein: ASSEGRRVGYEQY
V gene: TRBV10-2
J gene: TRBJ2-7

CDR3 protein: SSSEVGFDNSPLH
V gene: TRBV7-9
J gene: TRBJ1-6

CDR3 protein: ASSPGPGGAANEQF
V gene: TRBV5-1
J gene: TRBJ2-1

CDR3 protein: SALNTEAF
V gene: TRBV20-1
J gene: TRBJ1-1

CDR3 protein: ASSMQGLGRYT
V gene: TRBV5-4
J gene: TRBJ1-2

CDR3 protein: ASSLRQGFAYEQY
V gene: TRBV27
J gene: TRBJ2-7

CDR3 protein: ASSRDRGNIQY
V gene: TRBV6-5
J gene: TRBJ2-4

CDR3 protein: ASSLGQGSGYEQY
V gene: TRBV5-6
J gene: TRBJ2-7

CDR3 protein: ASTYGDRYNEQF
V gene: TRBV6-6
J gene: TRBJ2-1

CDR3 protein: ASSGDRISYNEQF
V gene: TRBV7-2
J gene: TRBJ2-1

CDR3 protein: ASSGGGPYEQY
V gene: TRBV9
J gene: TRBJ2-7

CDR3 protein: ASSMKGVIPSGANVLT
V gene: TRBV19
J gene: TRBJ2-6

CDR3 protein: ASSFNRGHLGETQY
V gene: TRBV5-6
J gene: TRBJ2-5

CDR3 protein: ASSRGQGNAEAF
V gene: TRBV6-1
J gene: TRBJ1-1

CDR3 protein: ASSFRLANEQF
V gene: TRBV28
J gene: TRBJ2-1

CDR3 protein: ASSHRDSSYEQY
V gene: TRBV5-1
J gene: TRBJ2-7

CDR3 protein: SVEGGGLAGVRGTQY
V gene: TRBV29-1
J gene: TRBJ2-3

CDR3 protein: ASSVTGGMAGDFGEQF
V gene: TRBV9
J gene: TRBJ2-1

CDR3 protein: ASSSRVSGIAKNIQY
V gene: TRBV28
J gene: TRBJ2-4

CDR3 protein: ASSLASAGAYYNEQF
V gene: TRBV5-1
J gene: TRBJ2-1

CDR3 protein: ASSFSGTSIWNEQF
V gene: TRBV11-2
J gene: TRBJ2-1

CDR3 protein: ASSLGFSERHTDTQY
V gene: TRBV7-6
J gene: TRBJ2-3

CDR3 protein: ASSGTGGLDEQY
V gene: TRBV2
J gene: TRBJ2-7

CDR3 protein: ASSLDSGGGGDTQY
V gene: TRBV5-1
J gene: TRBJ2-3

CDR3 protein: ASSPPSWGGDTEAF
V gene: TRBV11-1
J gene: TRBJ1-1

CDR3 protein: ASKDGSSGNTIY
V gene: TRBV6-6
J gene: TRBJ1-3

CDR3 protein: SASGYTEAF
V gene: TRBV20-1
J gene: TRBJ1-1

CDR3 protein: ASSKYGSGTYNEQF
V gene: TRBV21-1
J gene: TRBJ2-1

CDR3 protein: ASQSSGNTIY
V gene: TRBV25-1
J gene: TRBJ1-3

CDR3 protein: ASSPSRTGGHEQF
V gene: TRBV18
J gene: TRBJ2-1

CDR3 protein: ASSEGGQPGYGYT
V gene: TRBV11-2
J gene: TRBJ1-2

CDR3 protein: ASTPRQGIYEQY
V gene: TRBV2
J gene: -